This T cell receptor beta chain was recovered during a study of brain T cells in children with intractable seizures. About this clone itself: Antigen: not known.

Surgery cases with the highest brain T cell transcript signatures were chosen for sequencing. Patients received at least one anti-epileptic drug before surgery. Study conclusions and caveats: Pre-surgery blood may have been undersampled, hiding some clones. Only CDR3 sequence similarity suggested viral specificity, without known HCMV serostatus.

Some clones are missing from TCRdb's copy, which holds only in-frame ones; the method was immunoSEQ multiplex PCR. The repertoire holds 60,000 to 85,000 clones, with more than 85% as singletons. Germline CDR1 is MDHEN and CDR2 is SYDVKM. Trimming took 1 base from V and 10 from J; bases not matched to a gene: 7. The CDR3 contains 14 residues. The chain links TRBV28 to TRBJ2-1; 7 nucleotides agree with TRBD2. This clonotype originated in a boy under three years old with tuberous sclerosis and intractable seizures. The sample in question was peripheral blood, obtained at surgery. The CDR3 region is CASSLSAGASEQFF. The CDR3 coding sequence is TGTGCCAGCAGTTTATCTGCGGGAGCAAGCGAGCAGTTCTTC.